A selection of T cell receptor beta chains follows, all from one sample in a study of blood T cell repertoires in COVID-19. Method: immunoSEQ multiplex PCR; TCRdb's copy keeps in-frame clones and lacks some. Of more than 65,000 clones in the sample, about 88% were seen once. Sequencing input: peripheral blood. These receptors were taken from a middle-aged man with acute or convalescent COVID-19. Both conserved end residues are part of each CDR3. D genes are given only for firm matches. A row's size may be missing; if present it is once, few, many or a size class.

j_call	clone_size	cdr3_length	d_call	v_call	cdr3_aa	cdr3_nt
TRBJ1-2	NA	14	NA	TRBV11-1	CASSPGAGNYGYTF	TGTGCCAGCAGCCCAGGAGCGGGGAACTATGGCTACACCTTC
TRBJ1-2	few	15	TRBD1	TRBV15	CATSRDIDRVNGYTF	TGTGCCACCAGCAGAGATATCGACAGGGTGAATGGCTACACCTTC
TRBJ1-6	NA	14	TRBD1	TRBV30	CAWSLGTGYSPLHF	TGTGCCTGGAGTCTAGGGACAGGATATTCACCCCTCCACTTT
TRBJ1-2	NA	13	TRBD1	TRBV27	CASSKTGDKGYTF	TGTGCCAGCAGTAAAACAGGGGATAAAGGCTACACCTTC
TRBJ2-5	NA	14	TRBD2	TRBV3-1/TRBV3-2	CASSQEGGVETQYF	TGTGCCAGCAGCCAAGAGGGGGGGGTAGAGACCCAGTACTTC
TRBJ1-1	few	14	NA	TRBV6-2/TRBV6-3	CASSYHSKNTEAFF	TGTGCCAGCAGTTATCACAGCAAGAACACTGAAGCTTTCTTT
TRBJ1-5	NA	13	NA	TRBV27	CASSLSAYQPQHF	TGTGCCAGCAGTTTATCTGCGTATCAGCCCCAGCATTTT
TRBJ1-2	few	14	TRBD1	TRBV9	CASSGTGGLDGYTF	TGTGCCAGCAGCGGGACAGGGGGCCTTGATGGCTACACCTTC
TRBJ1-3	NA	11	NA	TRBV29-1	CSVTGGNTIYF	TGCAGCGTTACGGGTGGAAACACCATATATTTT
TRBJ2-7	few	14	TRBD1	TRBV6-5	CASSYGTGYYEQYF	TGTGCCAGCAGTTACGGGACAGGGTACTACGAGCAGTACTTC
TRBJ1-6	NA	17	TRBD1	TRBV28	CASSLPSGTGNNSPLHF	TGTGCCAGCAGTCTCCCAAGCGGGACAGGGAACAATTCACCCCTCCACTTT